This T cell receptor beta chain was documented in a study of blood T cell repertoires in COVID-19. Study summary: Donors in the United States, Italy and Spain gave samples during acute or convalescent COVID-19. Nucleic acid was either cDNA or gDNA, and it came from T cells, B-cell-depleted T cells, or PBMCs.

Germline values: CDR1 SQVTM, CDR2 ANQGSEA. Trimming at V came to 2 bases and at J to 8 bases, leaving 7 bases not matched to a gene. This CDR3 contains 14 residues. Participant-reported clinical history was the basis for cohort assignment. Profiled with immunoSEQ multiplex PCR; TCRdb holds only in-frame clones, not every one. The sample has approximately 240,000 clones, roughly 87% seen once. The TCR sequence derives from a woman between 25 and 40 years old with acute COVID-19. This rearrangement joins TRBV29-1 to TRBJ1-4, with 8 nucleotides matching TRBD1. The material sequenced was PBMCs or T cells enriched from blood (not recorded which). The CDR3 sequence is CSVETQGEIEKLFF. CDR3 DNA sequence: TGCAGCGTTGAAACACAGGGGGAGATAGAAAAACTGTTTTTT.